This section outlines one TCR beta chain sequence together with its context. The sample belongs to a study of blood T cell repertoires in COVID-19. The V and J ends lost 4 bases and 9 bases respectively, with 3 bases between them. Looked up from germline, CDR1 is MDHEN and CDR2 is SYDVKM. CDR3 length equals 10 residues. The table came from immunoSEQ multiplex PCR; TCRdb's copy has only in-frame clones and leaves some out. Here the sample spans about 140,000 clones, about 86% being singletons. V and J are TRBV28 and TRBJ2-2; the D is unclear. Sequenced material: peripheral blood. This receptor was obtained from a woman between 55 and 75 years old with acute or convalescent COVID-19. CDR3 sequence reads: CASSSRELFF. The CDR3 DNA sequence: TGTGCCAGCAGTTCAAGGGAGCTGTTTTTT.